These T cell receptor beta chains were read from a single sample in a study of T cell responses to AZD1222 COVID-19 vaccine. Repertoires were generated with immunoSEQ multiplex PCR, while TCRdb's copy carries only in-frame clones and drops some. There are 110,000 to 150,000 clones in the sample; approximately 83% occur only once, and 8% lies in the top ten. Here the sequenced sample was peripheral blood, taken on day 0 of AZD1222 vaccination. The receptors shown here come from an adult in good health. Both conserved end residues are part of each CDR3. D genes are given only for firm matches. Some rows mark clone size as missing; the rest say once, few, many or name a class of expanded clone.

V	D	size	J	CDR3	DNA
TRBV2	NA	NA	TRBJ2-1	CASKRQVFALNNEQFF	TGTGCCAGCAAGAGACAGGTTTTCGCCCTGAACAATGAGCAGTTCTTC
TRBV30	TRBD1	NA	TRBJ1-1	CAWSVQGPRSAEAFF	TGTGCCTGGAGTGTACAGGGGCCCCGGTCGGCTGAAGCTTTCTTT
TRBV5-1	TRBD2	NA	TRBJ2-3	CASSLAPTSGASTDTQYF	TGCGCCAGCAGCTTGGCCCCAACTAGCGGTGCGAGCACAGATACGCAGTATTTT
TRBV6-4	NA	NA	TRBJ2-3	CASRGASGVGVTQYF	TGTGCCAGCCGTGGGGCGTCGGGAGTGGGAGTTACGCAGTATTTT
TRBV9	TRBD2	NA	TRBJ2-1	CASSVGAGGVDEQFF	TGTGCCAGCAGCGTAGGGGCGGGAGGGGTAGATGAGCAGTTCTTC
TRBV19	TRBD2	NA	TRBJ2-5	CASSTLAGIGVGETQYF	TGTGCCAGTAGTACCCTAGCGGGGATTGGCGTGGGAGAGACCCAGTACTTC
TRBV7-2	NA	NA	TRBJ2-1	CASSPGRGRGEQFF	TGTGCCAGCAGCCCCGGCAGGGGACGGGGGGAGCAGTTCTTC
TRBV20-1	NA	NA	TRBJ2-7	CSAPDSTEQYF	TGCAGTGCGCCCGACTCAACAGAGCAGTACTTC
TRBV11-2	TRBD1	NA	TRBJ2-1	CASSRPGTGGLNEQFF	TGTGCCAGCAGCCGTCCCGGGACAGGGGGGTTGAATGAGCAGTTCTTC
TRBV5-6	NA	NA	TRBJ1-1	CASSPGGRNTEAFF	TGTGCCAGCAGCCCCGGAGGCAGGAACACTGAAGCTTTCTTT
TRBV5-4	NA	NA	TRBJ2-5	CASKWEGYQETQYF	TGTGCCAGCAAATGGGAAGGGTACCAAGAGACCCAGTACTTC
TRBV12-3/TRBV12-4	TRBD1	NA	TRBJ1-3	CASRTGVTDTIYF	TGTGCCTCCCGGACAGGGGTAACGGACACCATATATTTT
TRBV6-5	NA	NA	TRBJ1-1	CASSSPGISEAFF	TGTGCCAGCAGTTCCCCAGGAATCTCTGAAGCTTTCTTT
TRBV12-3/TRBV12-4	NA	once	TRBJ2-3	CASSLMGYLYF	TGTGCCAGCAGTTTAATGGGGTATTTGTATTTT
TRBV7-8	TRBD1	NA	TRBJ1-4	CASSWTGGGEKLFF	TGTGCCAGCAGCTGGACAGGGGGGGGTGAAAAACTGTTTTTT
TRBV11-2	NA	few	TRBJ2-7	CASSLEDPSYEQYF	TGTGCCAGCAGCTTAGAAGACCCCTCCTACGAGCAGTACTTC
TRBV18	NA	NA	TRBJ1-1	CASSPLDQQFSTEAFF	TGTGCCAGCTCACCGCTAGATCAACAGTTTTCCACTGAAGCTTTCTTT
TRBV7-8	TRBD2	once	TRBJ2-2	CASSPYLAGESGELFF	TGTGCCAGCAGCCCGTACCTAGCGGGAGAGTCCGGGGAGCTGTTTTTT
TRBV27	TRBD1	NA	TRBJ1-1	CASKTGGTEAFF	TGTGCCAGCAAGACAGGGGGCACTGAAGCTTTCTTT
TRBV28	TRBD2	NA	TRBJ2-3	CASSSARPAGGRDTQYF	TGTGCCAGCAGTTCGGCCCGCCCCGCGGGCGGGAGAGATACGCAGTATTTT
TRBV19	NA	NA	TRBJ1-1	CASSIRQLNTEAFF	TGTGCCAGTAGTATCAGACAGCTGAACACTGAAGCTTTCTTT
TRBV14	TRBD2	few	TRBJ2-4	CASSQGAGVAKNIQYF	TGTGCCAGCAGCCAAGGTGCGGGAGTAGCCAAAAACATTCAGTACTTC
TRBV4-2	TRBD2	NA	TRBJ2-5	CATREGGVETQYF	TGTGCCACCCGGGAGGGGGGGGTAGAGACCCAGTACTTC
TRBV27	NA	NA	TRBJ1-5	CASRVGLRDSNQPQHF	TGTGCCAGTCGCGTCGGGCTGAGAGATAGCAATCAGCCCCAGCATTTT
TRBV20-1	NA	NA	TRBJ2-2	CSASPQVGGELFF	TGCAGTGCTAGTCCTCAGGTGGGTGGGGAGCTGTTTTTT
TRBV7-2	NA	NA	TRBJ1-1	CASSLMAATLNTEAFF	TGTGCCAGCAGCTTAATGGCGGCGACCTTGAACACTGAAGCTTTCTTT
TRBV10-2	NA	NA	TRBJ1-5	CASSETAGQPQHF	TGCGCCAGCAGTGAGACCGCGGGGCAGCCCCAGCATTTT
TRBV19	NA	NA	TRBJ2-7	CASSSPPDYEQYF	TGTGCCAGTAGTAGTCCCCCAGATTACGAGCAGTACTTC
TRBV27	TRBD1	NA	TRBJ2-3	CASSIASTGRDTQYF	TGTGCCAGCAGTATCGCCTCGACAGGGAGAGATACGCAGTATTTT
TRBV9	NA	NA	TRBJ1-2	CASSVGISGYGYTF	TGTGCCAGCAGCGTAGGTATATCTGGATATGGCTACACCTTC